The 22 T cell receptor beta chains in this list originate from one sample, sequenced in a study of molecular identifiers for immune sequencing clone quantification. TCRdb used MiXCR to reprocess the PCR reads, holding one entry per CDR3 protein. The sample gives around 100,000 distinct CDR3 sequences, around a third of which show up once; roughly 4.2% is in the top ten. The sequenced sample consisted of naive CD8+ T cells from blood, with Jurkat cell RNA spiked in. Specified subset: FACS-sorted CD8+CD4-CCR7+CD45RA+ naive T cells. The source is a human donor in good health. Some libraries in this study had Jurkat cell RNA spiked in.

This clonotype was counted only a few times. V gene TRBV2 combines with J gene TRBJ1-1; 8 nucleotides align to TRBD1. V trimming: 5 bases; J trimming: 5 bases; junction bases outside the gene matches: 7. The CDR3 spans 14 residues. Germline assignment: CDR1 SNHLY and CDR2 FYNNEI. For the CDR3, the DNA is TGTGCCAGCAGTCTAACAGGGGGATGGACTGAAGCTTTCTTT. It encodes CASSLTGGWTEAFF.

The chain has TRBV6-5 and TRBJ2-7, with D perhaps assigned TRBD1 or TRBD2 (6 bases each). The germline CDR1 and CDR2 sequences are MNHEY and SVGAGI. The V end lost 6 bases, the J end lost 0 bases, and 12 bases lay between the germline ends. The CDR3 totals 14 residues. CDR3 residues: CASRYGGNSYEQYF. In nucleotides, the CDR3 is TGTGCCAGCAGATACGGGGGCAACTCCTACGAGCAGTACTTC.

V is TRBV4-2 and J is TRBJ2-2, with D possibly TRBD1 on 5 matching bases. The CDR3 loop spans 17 amino acids. Germline V gene sequence: CDR1 LGHNA, CDR2 YNFKEQ. The germline V and J ends were trimmed by 0 bases and 5 bases, with 16 bases remaining between them. The CDR3 loop is CASSQELDSSWTGELFF. In DNA, the CDR3 is TGTGCCAGCAGCCAAGAGCTCGACAGTTCGTGGACCGGGGAGCTGTTTTTT.

To note about this clonotype: Because it lacks the conserved phenylalanine or tryptophan at the end, this CDR3 is likely a read error. The chain uses TRBV20-1 and TRBJ2-7; TRBD2 matches 7 bases. The J segment lost 2 bases and the V segment lost 2 bases, leaving 3 bases of the junction unmatched. Germline CDR1 is DFQATT and CDR2 is SNEGSKA (reference sequence). The CDR3 length is 13 residues. The CDR3 DNA reads as TGCAGTGCTAGATTAGCGGGTACCTACGAGCAGTACATC. Encoded protein: CSARLAGTYEQYI.

On this clonotype: The missing conserved phenylalanine or tryptophan at the end of this CDR3 makes a read error likely. The limits of the CDR3 on the DNA are not certain, so only TCRdb's listed CDR3 is given. This chain links TRBV4-3 with TRBJ1-3. Germline V CDR1 and CDR2: LGHNA, YSLEER. Termini included, the CDR3 measures 15 amino acids. CDR3 protein: CASSQGSGTGNTINI.

This clonotype was counted at least ten times. This chain joins TRBV6-1 and TRBJ2-2; D uncertain. Trimming removed 0 bases from V and 2 bases from J, with 10 bases in between. The CDR3 contains 16 residues. Germline lookup yields CDR1 MNHNS and CDR2 SASEGT. CDR3 in amino acids: CASSEARTVNTGELFF. In DNA form, the CDR3 reads TGTGCCAGCAGTGAAGCCCGGACGGTTAACACCGGGGAGCTGTTTTTT.

The V call is TRBV27, the J call TRBJ2-2, with D hard to call. Germline CDR1 MNHEY, CDR2 SMNVEV (reference sequence). With 5 bases removed from V and 7 bases from J, the gap between germline ends came to 11 bases. The CDR3 has 13 residues. CDR3 protein: CASSPLSGGELFF. As DNA, the CDR3 is TGTGCCAGCAGTCCCCTATCGGGCGGGGAGCTGTTTTTT.

The chain couples TRBV5-6 to TRBJ2-2; D not resolved. Germline CDR1 reads SGHDT; CDR2 reads YYEEEE. The V end lost 0 bases, the J end lost 4 bases, and 7 bases lay between the germline ends. The CDR3 is 14 amino acids. The CDR3 coding sequence is TGTGCCAGCAGCTTGGATCTCCTCACCGGGGAGCTGTTTTTT. Translated: CASSLDLLTGELFF.

This clonotype was seen a single time. One end of the junction fails to match germline, which may point to a read error. V and J are TRBV13 and TRBJ2-7; the match to TRBD2 covers 11 bases. This CDR3 contains 14 residues. The germline gives CDR1 PRHDT, CDR2 FYEKMQ (reference sequence). The CDR3 is CASSSGLADHEQNF. The CDR3 nucleotides are TGTGCCAGCAGCTCGGGACTAGCGGACCACGAGCAGAACTTC.

The sample holds many counts of this clonotype. The chain uses TRBV28 and TRBJ1-6; D is unclear. Per germline, CDR1 MDHEN and CDR2 SYDVKM. V lost 6 bases and J lost 8, with 17 bases in between. The length of the CDR3 is 15 residues. CDR3: CASRPRTVKDSPLHF. In DNA, the CDR3 is TGTGCCAGCAGGCCCCGGACGGTGAAGGATTCACCCCTCCACTTT.

This clonotype was counted only a few times. This chain uses TRBV7-9 with TRBJ2-7; D possibly corresponds to TRBD2 (5 bases). Germline-derived CDR1 and CDR2 are SEHNR and FQNEAQ (reference sequence). V lost 1 base to trimming and J lost 4 bases, with 14 bases between them. The CDR3 runs 15 residues. The CDR3 DNA reads as TGTGCCAGCAGCTTAGGGTCGGGGTCGGGGTACGAGCAGTACTTC. This codes for CASSLGSGSGYEQYF.

The chain is built from TRBV12-3 or TRBV12-4 and TRBJ2-7; 9 bases are shared with TRBD1. The CDR3 is 13 residues long. V lost 5 bases and J lost 4; bases outside the gene matches: 3. The CDR3 DNA reads TGTGCCAGCAGTAAGGGGACAGGGTACGAGCAGTACTTC. Its translation: CASSKGTGYEQYF.

Comments on this clonotype: A much larger clone is a single base away; this may be a read error. The conserved phenylalanine or tryptophan normally closing the CDR3 is absent here, so this likely arose from a read error. The chain is built from TRBV10-3 and TRBJ2-5; D unresolved. V lost 4 bases, J lost 1 base, and 7 bases lay in between. CDR3 size: 13 residues. Germline assignment: CDR1 ENHRY and CDR2 SYGVKD. The CDR3 region is CAISVGSQETQYL. In nucleotides, the CDR3 is TGTGCCATCAGTGTGGGTTCCCAAGAGACCCAGTACTTA.

The V call is TRBV6-2 or TRBV6-3, the J call TRBJ2-1; 11 bases agree with TRBD2. The CDR3 contains 14 residues. The V segment lost 4 bases and the J segment 8 bases; nucleotides outside the gene matches: 4. Germline V gives CDR1 MNHEY, CDR2 SVGEGT. In nucleotides, the CDR3 is TGTGCCAGCAGTTTAACTAGCGGGAGCCATGAGCAGTTCTTC. Encoded protein: CASSLTSGSHEQFF.

The J gene is TRBJ2-1, the V gene TRBV4-3; tentative D call: TRBD2 (6 bases). The germline V gene encodes CDR1 LGHNA and CDR2 YSLEER. This CDR3 has 11 residues. Deletions cut 3 bases from V and 9 bases from J, with 6 bases between. This CDR3 reads CASSQGGEQFF. The CDR3 nucleotides read TGCGCCAGCAGCCAGGGGGGTGAGCAGTTCTTC.

A word on this clonotype: Since no conserved phenylalanine or tryptophan closes the CDR3, a read error is the likely cause. This chain connects TRBV7-9 to TRBJ2-7; D tentatively fits TRBD1 or TRBD2 (6 bases each). Germline CDR1 SEHNR, CDR2 FQNEAQ (reference sequence). The CDR3 has 13 amino acids. Trimming took 6 bases from V and 6 from J, leaving 15 bases between them. The CDR3 loop is CASSSPPGAEQYS. The CDR3 DNA reads as TGTGCCAGCAGTTCCCCCCCGGGGGCCGAGCAGTACTCC.

Comment on this clonotype: Since a much larger clone is just one base distant, this may be a read error. The J gene is TRBJ2-7, the V gene TRBV4-1; 10 bases are shared with TRBD1. The CDR3 covers 15 residues. Trimming removed 5 bases from V and 6 bases from J; junction bases left unmatched: 10. CDR1 and CDR2 from the germline V gene are MGHRA and YSYEKL. The CDR3 spells CASSRPGQGPGEQYF. Written as DNA, the CDR3 is TGCGCCAGCAGCAGGCCGGGACAGGGGCCGGGCGAGCAGTACTTC.

This clonotype showed up just a few times. The chain combines TRBV7-9 with TRBJ2-2, with 7 bases lining up with TRBD1. The CDR3 sequence is 15 residues long. The junction had 6 bases not matched to a gene; V was cut back by 5 bases and J by 3 bases. Germline CDR1 reads SEHNR; CDR2 reads FQNEAQ (reference sequence). CDR3 protein: CASSPWQGDTGELFF. CDR3 sequence (DNA): TGTGCCAGCAGCCCCTGGCAGGGGGACACCGGGGAGCTGTTTTTT.

The rearrangement uses TRBV6-5 and TRBJ2-6, with 10 nucleotides matching TRBD1. Germline trimming cut 5 bases from V and 4 bases from J; bases unmatched to any gene: 11. The germline V gene has CDR1 MNHEY and CDR2 SVGAGI. CDR3 length: 18 amino acids. The DNA of the CDR3 is TGTGCCAGCAGTCTCACCGGGACAGGGGTCTCCGGGGCCAACGTCCTGACTTTC. Its translation is CASSLTGTGVSGANVLTF.

The genes are TRBV10-3 and TRBJ2-7; D call uncertain. CDR1 is ENHRY, CDR2 SYGVKD, per germline. The V end lost 3 bases, the J end lost 0 bases, and 6 bases lay between the germline ends. The CDR3 sequence is 13 residues long. The CDR3 loop reads CAISELISYEQYF. For the CDR3, the DNA is TGTGCCATCAGTGAACTAATCTCCTACGAGCAGTACTTC.

For this clonotype: This may be a read error: a much more frequent sequence differs by one nucleotide. The chain is built from TRBV20-1 and TRBJ1-5, with D unresolved. CDR3 length: 13 amino acids. Germline lookup yields CDR1 DFQATT and CDR2 SNEGSKA (reference sequence). CDR3: CSPFSLSNQHQHF. In nucleotides, the CDR3 is TGCAGTCCCTTTAGCCTTAGCAATCAGCACCAGCATTTT.

A few counts support this clonotype. The chain has TRBV28 and TRBJ2-1; 7 nucleotides align to TRBD2. Germline CDR1 is MDHEN and CDR2 is SYDVKM. J was trimmed by 5 bases and V by 3 bases; bases with no gene match: 7. The CDR3 extends over 15 amino acids. The CDR3 DNA follows: TGTGCCAGCAGTTTGGGCGGGAGTCTGGACAATGAGCAGTTCTTC. Its protein is CASSLGGSLDNEQFF.